The 9 T cell receptor beta chains given below trace back to one sample, sequenced in a study of identical twins (dated by TCRdb to about 2016). The method behind the library was 5' RACE. The run used an Illumina HiSeq 2000. The public sequencing data were trimmed at Q25 with fastp and processed into clonotypes with MiXCR by TCRdb, which kept only in-frame beta chains. Identical CDR3 proteins give one entry, which carries the most common genes and DNA. This sample has 450,000 to 600,000 distinct CDR3 sequences in its table, and approximately 20% of those were observed once. About 0.5% of the sample is in the top ten clones. This sample also belongs to another study, concerning yellow fever vaccine responses in identical twins.

Sequencing used CD4+ T cells sorted from blood. The receptor set was obtained from a woman aged 18 to 35 in good health.

A few counts support this clonotype. This CDR3 is CASATLPPESGEQYF. The CDR3 DNA sequence: TGTGCCAGTGCCACACTCCCCCCTGAATCGGGGGAGCAGTACTTC. The chain links TRBV12-3 or TRBV12-4 to TRBJ2-7; D might be TRBD2 (5 bases). The CDR3 has 15 amino acids. V dropped 9 bases and J dropped 7 bases, with 25 bases sitting between them.

DNA of the CDR3: TGCAGCGTTTCACGGACAGGGGGGTACGAGCAGTACTTC. Residues: CSVSRTGGYEQYF. The chain carries TRBV29-1 and TRBJ2-7, with TRBD1 matching over 10 bases. The CDR3 runs 13 residues. The V gene's germline CDR1 is SQVTM and CDR2 ANQGSEA. Unmatched junction bases numbered 5, after V lost 5 bases and J lost 4 bases.

The chain recombines TRBV7-8 with TRBJ2-5; D is uncertain. Trimming cost V 3 bases and J 2 bases, with 16 bases left between them. This CDR3 contains 16 residues. Germline CDR1 is SGHVS and CDR2 is FQNEAQ. The CDR3 nucleotides read TGTGCCAGCAGCTTTGCCCAAGGGCGAGTGCAAGAGACCCAGTACTTC. It is translated as CASSFAQGRVQETQYF.

The chain is built from TRBV2 and TRBJ2-1; 16 nucleotides line up with TRBD2. V was clipped by 6 bases and J by 9 bases; unmatched bases: 5. This CDR3 is built from 15 residues. Looked up from germline, CDR1 is SNHLY and CDR2 is FYNNEI. The CDR3 sequence is CASRQGLAGGGEQFF. The CDR3 DNA reads TGTGCCAGCAGGCAGGGACTAGCGGGAGGGGGTGAGCAGTTCTTC.

This clonotype was seen only a few times. V and J are TRBV27 and TRBJ2-5; D gene uncertain. Germline values: CDR1 MNHEY, CDR2 SMNVEV (reference sequence). This CDR3 comprises 16 residues. Trimming pared 3 bases from V and 2 bases from J, leaving 16 bases between. The CDR3 region has the DNA TGTGCCAGCAGTTTCCCCGGCCGGGTTACTCAAGAGACCCAGTACTTC. Its protein product is CASSFPGRVTQETQYF.

The chain employs TRBV11-2 and TRBJ2-5, with D perhaps TRBD2 (7 bases). V dropped 1 base and J dropped 5 bases, with 14 bases sitting between them. Germline V CDR1 and CDR2: SGHAT, FQNNGV. The CDR3 is 15 residues long. The CDR3 coding sequence is TGTGCCAGCAGCTTAGGGGGGGGCGCTTGGGAGACCCAGTACTTC. Protein: CASSLGGGAWETQYF.

A few counts support this clonotype. This chain links TRBV29-1 with TRBJ2-2, with unresolved D. Trimming cost V 5 bases and J 2 bases, with 12 bases left between them. The length of the CDR3 is 14 residues. Germline CDR1 reads SQVTM; CDR2 reads ANQGSEA. The CDR3 sequence: CSVMLVTNTGELFF. The CDR3 DNA is TGCAGCGTTATGCTAGTGACCAACACCGGGGAGCTGTTTTTT.

This clonotype appeared a few times. The J gene is TRBJ1-1, the V gene TRBV29-1, with D perhaps matching TRBD1 (5 bases). CDR1 is SQVTM and CDR2 is ANQGSEA in the germline V gene. The CDR3 is 13 amino acids. Trimming removed 4 bases at V and 4 bases at J, with 13 bases between. As DNA, the CDR3 is TGCAGCGTTGCGGGACCCCTGGGCACTGAAGCTTTCTTT. This gives the protein CSVAGPLGTEAFF.

V is TRBV24-1 and J is TRBJ2-7; TRBD1 matches 8 bases. The CDR3 contains 15 residues. Trimming cost V 3 bases and J 6 bases; bases outside gene matches: 9. Germline V CDR1 and CDR2: KGHDR, SFDVKD. Here the CDR3 reads CATSDQDRGVLEQYF. CDR3 sequence (DNA): TGTGCCACCAGTGATCAAGACAGGGGAGTGCTCGAGCAGTACTTC.